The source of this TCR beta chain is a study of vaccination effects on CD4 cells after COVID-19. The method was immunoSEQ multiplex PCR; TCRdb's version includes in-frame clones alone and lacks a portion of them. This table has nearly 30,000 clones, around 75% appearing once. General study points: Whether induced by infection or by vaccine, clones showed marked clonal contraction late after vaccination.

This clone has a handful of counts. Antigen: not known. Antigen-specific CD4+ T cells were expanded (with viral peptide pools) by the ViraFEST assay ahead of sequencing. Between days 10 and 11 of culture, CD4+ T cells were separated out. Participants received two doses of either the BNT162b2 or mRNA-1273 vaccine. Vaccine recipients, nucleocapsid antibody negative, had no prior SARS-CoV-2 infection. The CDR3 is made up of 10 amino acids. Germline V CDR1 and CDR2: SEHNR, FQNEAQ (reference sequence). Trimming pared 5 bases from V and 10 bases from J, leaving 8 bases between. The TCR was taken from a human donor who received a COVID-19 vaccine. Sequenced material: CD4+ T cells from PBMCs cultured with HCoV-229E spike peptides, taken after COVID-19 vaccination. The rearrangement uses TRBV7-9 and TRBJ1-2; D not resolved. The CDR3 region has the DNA TGTGCCAGCAGCGAATCTTTCTACACCTTC. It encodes CASSESFYTF.